The 32 T cell receptor beta chains below come from one sample, sequenced in a study of blood T cell repertoires in COVID-19. Profiling relied on immunoSEQ multiplex PCR, and the TCRdb table lists in-frame clones only, not all of them. The table shows tens of thousands of clones, with more than 75% occurring only once. Sequencing was performed on peripheral blood. Source of these receptors: a human donor in a cohort sampled during active COVID-19.

The rearrangement joins TRBV5-1 to TRBJ1-4, with 9 nucleotides matching TRBD1. CDR1 is SGHRS, CDR2 YFSETQ, per germline. With 5 bases clipped from V and 3 bases from J, the junction kept 5 bases outside the gene matches. This CDR3 is 15 amino acids long. The CDR3 DNA follows: TGCGCCAGCAGGACACAGGGGGCCCCTAATGAAAAACTGTTTTTT. Translation gives CASRTQGAPNEKLFF.

In its sample, this clone was seen once. The rearrangement links TRBV7-7 to TRBJ2-3; D remains unclear. V shed 5 bases and J shed 0 bases, with 12 bases lying between them. The length of the CDR3 is 15 residues. CDR1 is SSHAT, CDR2 FNYEAQ, per germline (reference sequence). CDR3 sequence reads: CASSPLGASTDTQYF. The DNA of the CDR3 is TGTGCCAGCAGCCCGCTCGGAGCGAGCACAGATACGCAGTATTTT.

The chain joins TRBV15 to TRBJ1-1; 7 bases are shared with TRBD1. Germline values: CDR1 LNHNV, CDR2 YYDKDF (reference sequence). The CDR3 runs 15 residues. The ends lost 4 bases at V and 1 base at J; junction bases unmatched: 6. In DNA form, the CDR3 reads TGTGCCACCAGCAAAAAGGGGGCCCCGAACACTGAAGCTTTCTTT. The encoded protein is CATSKKGAPNTEAFF.

The chain combines TRBV2 with TRBJ2-2, with TRBD2 as a possible D gene (5 bases). Germline-derived CDR1 and CDR2 are SNHLY and FYNNEI. The V gene lost 5 bases and the J gene lost 6 bases, with 10 bases spanning the gap. The CDR3 contains 13 residues. CDR3 bases: TGTGCCAGCAGTCCCACTAGTGCCGGGGAGCTGTTTTTT. This encodes CASSPTSAGELFF.

This clone has just a few counts. V usage is TRBV4-2 and J usage is TRBJ2-2; 10 nucleotides align to TRBD1. The germline V gene encodes CDR1 LGHNA and CDR2 YNFKEQ. This CDR3 region has 17 residues. With 6 bases clipped from V and 2 bases from J, the junction kept 9 bases outside the gene matches. The CDR3 sequence: CASRQPGTGDNTGELFF. The CDR3, as DNA: TGTGCCAGCAGACAACCTGGGACAGGGGATAACACCGGGGAGCTGTTTTTT.

The chain has TRBV5-4 and TRBJ2-1, with 7 positions matching TRBD1. The junction had 4 bases not matched to a gene; V was cut back by 3 bases and J by 7 bases. The germline gives CDR1 SGHNT, CDR2 YYREEE (reference sequence). The CDR3 is 13 amino acids. CDR3 DNA sequence: TGTGCCAGCAGCTCCGGGACAGCAAATGAGCAGTTCTTC. This codes for CASSSGTANEQFF.

This clone has a single count. The rearrangement links TRBV27 to TRBJ2-5, with 7 bases fitting TRBD2. The trim removed 3 bases at V and 3 bases at J, leaving 4 bases unmatched. Germline V gene lookup returns CDR1 MNHEY and CDR2 SMNVEV (reference sequence). The CDR3 runs 14 residues. CDR3 sequence reads: CASSLGGWEETQYF. The CDR3 nucleotides read TGTGCCAGCAGTTTGGGGGGGTGGGAAGAGACCCAGTACTTC.

The J gene is TRBJ2-1, the V gene TRBV18, with TRBD2 matching over 8 bases. J was trimmed by 0 bases and V by 1 base; bases with no gene match: 2. The CDR3 loop spans 16 amino acids. Germline-derived CDR1 and CDR2 are KGHSH and LQKENI. Written as DNA, the CDR3 is TGTGCCAGCTCACCACTTGGGACTAGCTCCTACAATGAGCAGTTCTTC. The encoded protein is CASSPLGTSSYNEQFF. Complete variable domain (other parts from reference TRBV18 and TRBJ2-1): NAGVMQNPRHLVRRRGQEARLRCSPMKGHSHVYWYRQLPEEGLKFMVYLQKENIIDESGMPKERFSAEFPKEGPSILRIQQVVRGDSAAYFCASSPLGTSSYNEQFFGPGTRLTVL.

The CDR3 loop reads CASSSIIRDRGLFYEQYF. As DNA, the CDR3 is TGTGCCAGCAGCTCGATCATCCGGGACAGGGGGCTATTCTACGAGCAGTACTTC. This chain uses TRBV7-9 with TRBJ2-7, with 12 bases lining up with TRBD1. V lost 4 bases and J lost 3; bases outside the gene matches: 13. This CDR3 comprises 18 residues. CDR1 and CDR2 from the germline V gene are SEHNR and FQNEAQ (reference sequence).

The chain joins TRBV5-4 to TRBJ2-7, with D uncertain. The V end was cut by 4 bases, the J end by 2 bases, with 10 bases between. The CDR3 has 13 amino acids. CDR1 is SGHNT, CDR2 YYREEE, per germline (reference sequence). The CDR3 DNA sequence: TGTGCCAGCAGCATACCTAACGCCTACGAGCAGTACTTC. Protein: CASSIPNAYEQYF.

The genes are TRBV2 and TRBJ2-7; 8 bases fit TRBD1. The CDR3 has 15 residues. V lost 4 bases and J lost 4; bases outside the gene matches: 9. Looked up from germline, CDR1 is SNHLY and CDR2 is FYNNEI. CDR3 DNA: TGTGCCAGCAGTGGTGGCAGGGGGCGAGGATACGAGCAGTACTTC. It codes for CASSGGRGRGYEQYF.

The chain has TRBV5-1 and TRBJ2-5; TRBD2 is a possible D gene (5 bases). V lost 0 bases and J lost 1, with 13 bases in between. This CDR3 spans 16 amino acids. Germline V gives CDR1 SGHRS, CDR2 YFSETQ. The CDR3 spells CASSLEVASGQETQYF. The CDR3 bases are TGCGCCAGCAGCTTGGAAGTGGCGAGCGGCCAAGAGACCCAGTACTTC.

The chain combines TRBV24-1 with TRBJ2-5, with 7 bases that match TRBD2. This CDR3 has 17 amino acids. V lost 3 bases, J lost 2 bases, and 11 bases stayed unmatched. Germline CDR1 KGHDR, CDR2 SFDVKD. The chain's CDR3 is CATSDPGLGAGQETQYF. The CDR3 bases are TGTGCCACCAGTGATCCCGGACTAGGAGCGGGGCAAGAGACCCAGTACTTC.

This clone was seen only a few times. The rearrangement joins TRBV12-3 or TRBV12-4 to TRBJ2-3; D is undetermined. Trimming shortened V by 8 bases and J by 1 base, and 10 bases separated the two germline ends. The CDR3 totals 13 residues. The CDR3 DNA sequence: TGTGCCAGCCTGACTCATGGCACAGATACGCAGTATTTT. Its translation: CASLTHGTDTQYF.

The chain links TRBV7-6 to TRBJ1-5, with 8 nucleotides matching TRBD1. Germline loops: CDR1 SGHVS, CDR2 FNYEAQ. There are 15 residues in the CDR3. J was trimmed by 3 bases and V by 4 bases; bases with no gene match: 5. Written as DNA, the CDR3 is TGTGCCAGCAGCTCACAGGGGGGGGTCAATCAGCCCCAGCATTTT. Translated, it gives CASSSQGGVNQPQHF.

This clone was picked up one time. The chain has TRBV4-1 and TRBJ1-1; D not certain. Germline CDR1 MGHRA, CDR2 YSYEKL. Deletions cut 0 bases from V and 1 base from J, with 12 bases between. This CDR3 has 16 amino acids. This CDR3 reads CASSQDMGARNTEAFF. CDR3 DNA sequence: TGCGCCAGCAGCCAAGATATGGGCGCGAGGAACACTGAAGCTTTCTTT.

This rearrangement joins TRBV5-1 to TRBJ1-1; no clear D gene. The CDR3 is 13 amino acids. The V and J ends lost 3 bases and 7 bases respectively, with 13 bases between them. From germline, CDR1 is SGHRS and CDR2 YFSETQ. The DNA for the CDR3 is TGCGCCAGCAGCTCCTCTCCGGGGATTGAAGCTTTCTTT. This translates into CASSSSPGIEAFF. Supplemented by reference TRBV5-1 and TRBJ1-1, the full variable domain reads KAGVTQTPRYLIKTRGQQVTLSCSPISGHRSVSWYQQTPGQGLQFLFEYFSETQRNKGNFPGRFSGRQFSNSRSEMNVSTLELGDSALYLCASSSSPGIEAFFGQGTRLTVV.

The chain uses TRBV7-3 and TRBJ1-1, with TRBD1 matching over 7 bases. The CDR3 is 14 residues long. CDR1 SGHTA and CDR2 FQGTGA come from the germline V gene. J was trimmed by 5 bases and V by 4 bases; bases with no gene match: 7. The CDR3 DNA follows: TGTGCCAGCAGCTCACAGGGGAGGAGAACTGAAGCTTTCTTT. Protein product: CASSSQGRRTEAFF.

The chain carries TRBV6-5 and TRBJ1-4; 7 bases align to TRBD1. The ends lost 8 bases at V and 7 bases at J; junction bases unmatched: 10. The CDR3 is 14 amino acids. Germline V gene data show CDR1 as MNHEY and CDR2 as SVGAGI. The CDR3 spells CASQRDSLSEKLFF. The CDR3 DNA reads as TGTGCCAGCCAAAGGGACAGTTTATCTGAAAAACTGTTTTTT.

V gene TRBV30 combines with J gene TRBJ1-1; TRBD1 might be the D (5 bases). This CDR3 has 12 amino acids. Trimming cost V 8 bases and J 4 bases, with 14 bases left between them. In germline, CDR1 is GTSNPN, CDR2 SVGIG (reference sequence). The DNA of the CDR3 is TGTGCCGCTGGGGGGGGTACCACTGAAGCTTTCTTT. Translated, it gives CAAGGGTTEAFF.

This chain joins TRBV7-8 and TRBJ1-5, with 10 bases fitting TRBD1. The CDR3 length is 16 residues. V shed 5 bases, J shed 2 bases, and the junction held 6 bases outside the gene matches. From germline, CDR1 is SGHVS and CDR2 FQNEAQ. The CDR3 DNA reads as TGTGCCAGCAGCCGAGACAGGGGGCAGGGCAATCAGCCCCAGCATTTT. This codes for CASSRDRGQGNQPQHF.

This clone was observed a single time. The chain employs TRBV24-1 and TRBJ2-3, with D perhaps TRBD1 (6 bases). This CDR3 is built from 15 residues. V lost 5 bases to trimming and J lost 2 bases, with 13 bases between them. Germline values: CDR1 KGHDR, CDR2 SFDVKD. The CDR3 here is CATSAQGILTDTQYF. The CDR3 region has the DNA TGTGCCACCAGTGCACAGGGCATCCTCACAGATACGCAGTATTTT.

This clone has only one observation. The chain is built from TRBV21-1 and TRBJ2-1; the table gives TRBD2 as D, unverified against the DNA. TRBV21-1 is deemed a pseudogene. This CDR3 comprises 11 residues. The CDR3 is CASSKNETPFF. CDR3 DNA: TGTGCCAGCAGCAAAAACGAGACTCCGTTCTTC.

This sequence joins TRBV28 and TRBJ2-5; D may be TRBD2 (8 bases). V was pared by 4 bases and J by 1 base, with 13 bases between. Per germline, CDR1 MDHEN and CDR2 SYDVKM. The CDR3 spans 15 residues. CDR3 region: CASSSGGTAQETQYF. Written as DNA, the CDR3 is TGTGCCAGCAGTTCGGGGGGGACAGCCCAAGAGACCCAGTACTTC.

This chain connects TRBV27 to TRBJ2-5, with D hard to call. Germline V gene data show CDR1 as MNHEY and CDR2 as SMNVEV (reference sequence). The CDR3 covers 15 residues. The germline V and J ends were trimmed by 0 bases and 5 bases, with 13 bases remaining between them. CDR3 residues: CASSLSFRLFETQYF. DNA of the CDR3: TGTGCCAGCAGTTTATCATTCAGGTTGTTCGAGACCCAGTACTTC.

The chain carries TRBV11-1 and TRBJ2-5; D might be TRBD2 (6 bases). CDR3 length equals 15 residues. Germline V gene lookup returns CDR1 SGHAT and CDR2 FQDESV (reference sequence). V was clipped by 3 bases and J by 2 bases, with 13 bases between them. The CDR3 loop is CASSFSGPTQETQYF. The CDR3 DNA sequence: TGTGCCAGCAGCTTTAGCGGTCCCACGCAAGAGACCCAGTACTTC.

V gene TRBV4-1 combines with J gene TRBJ2-7, with 9 bases lining up with TRBD2. The CDR3 consists of 16 residues. From germline, CDR1 is MGHRA and CDR2 YSYEKL. J lost 4 bases, V lost 0 bases, and 7 bases had no gene match. CDR3 in DNA: TGCGCCAGCAGCCAAGATCGTCTAGCGGGAAGTTACGAGCAGTACTTC. This sequence encodes CASSQDRLAGSYEQYF.

This chain joins TRBV10-3 and TRBJ2-5; TRBD1 agrees at 7 bases. Per the germline V gene, CDR1 is ENHRY and CDR2 is SYGVKD. This CDR3 has 17 residues. Trimming cost V 0 bases and J 2 bases; bases outside gene matches: 9. The CDR3 region is CAISESETGISQETQYF. CDR3 bases: TGTGCCATCAGTGAGTCTGAGACAGGGATTTCGCAAGAGACCCAGTACTTC.

V is TRBV18 and J is TRBJ1-5; possible D gene TRBD1, 5 bases. Trimming shortened V by 3 bases and J by 3 bases, and 12 bases separated the two germline ends. Germline V CDR1 and CDR2: KGHSH, LQKENI. The length of the CDR3 is 15 residues. The CDR3 nucleotides read TGTGCCAGCTCACCTACTCAGGACAACAATCAGCCCCAGCATTTT. The encoded protein is CASSPTQDNNQPQHF.

The V gene is TRBV28, the J gene TRBJ2-7, with D maybe TRBD2 (5 bases). V lost 6 bases and J lost 2, with 20 bases in between. CDR3 length: 16 residues. CDR1 is MDHEN, CDR2 SYDVKM, per germline. The CDR3 DNA reads TGTGCCAGCAGCCTCACCCTGGCGGGCCTAACCTACGAGCAGTACTTC. Its translation: CASSLTLAGLTYEQYF.

The chain joins TRBV5-8 to TRBJ1-1; 9 nucleotides match TRBD1. The germline V gene has CDR1 SGHTS and CDR2 YDEGEE. The CDR3 sequence is 15 residues long. V was pared by 4 bases and J by 0 bases, with 4 bases of the junction left unmatched. For the CDR3, the DNA is TGTGCCAGCAGCGCAGGGACAGGGATGAACACTGAAGCTTTCTTT. This translates into CASSAGTGMNTEAFF.

The chain employs TRBV9 and TRBJ1-2; D may be TRBD1 (6 bases). Looked up from germline, CDR1 is SGDLS and CDR2 is YYNGEE. Trimming cost V 0 bases and J 4 bases, with 16 bases left between them. The CDR3 loop spans 16 amino acids. The CDR3 bases are TGTGCCAGCAGCGTAGATACAGGGAGCGGCCCCTATGGCTACACCTTC. This gives the protein CASSVDTGSGPYGYTF.